The T cell receptor beta chain described here comes from a study of shared clonotypes between healthy human individuals. Study details: Donors consisted of two women and a few men between 18 and 49. General study points: Naive subsets generally exceeded memory subsets in estimated richness.

Naive CD8 cells lacked CD45RO and underwent positive selection for CCR7, leaving out terminally differentiated effector memory CD45RA+ cells. For this clone: Its target is not known.

Germline assignment: CDR1 WNHNN and CDR2 SYGVQD (reference sequence). The CDR3 is 12 residues long. Trimming cost V 0 bases and J 6 bases, with 2 bases left between them. Assay execution proceeded at the deep level. Here immunoSEQ multiplex PCR was the method, and the copy in TCRdb shows in-frame clones only, minus some. This sample carries about 2.2 million clones, just over 90% of them seen once, and the ten largest clones take approximately 1.7%. The TCR sequence derives from a young man in good health. Some clones in this sample may be carry-over from other donors' samples. The material sequenced was naive CD8+ T cells from PBMCs. The gene calls are TRBV10-1 and TRBJ2-2; D uncertain. This chain's CDR3 is CASSESPGELFF. In nucleotides, the CDR3 is TGCGCCAGCAGTGAGTCGCCCGGGGAGCTGTTTTTT.